Shown below are 4 T cell receptor beta chains from a single sample sequenced in a study of Graves' ophthalmopathy and Graves' hyperthyroidism. Using RNA transcripts, the TCR beta CDR3 regions were amplified. An opening RT-PCR round employed HTBI primers and preceded a second-round multiplex PCR. TCRdb called the multiplex PCR reads again in MiXCR, with one record for every CDR3 protein. The table has roughly 1.1 million distinct CDR3 sequences, 35% to 40% seen once. What was sequenced was peripheral blood or thyroid tissue (not recorded which). The receptors here all came from an adult man with Graves' hyperthyroidism.

This clonotype was detected only a few times. J is TRBJ2-6 and V is TRBV4-3, with unresolved D. The CDR3 is 16 residues long. Germline CDR1 and CDR2: LGHNA and YSLEER. Trimming took off 1 base at V and 2 bases at J, with 9 bases between the two ends. The DNA for the CDR3 is TGCGCCAGCAGCCAAGTGCAGCTCCCTGGGGCCAACGTCCTGACTTTC. It codes for CASSQVQLPGANVLTF.

V and J are TRBV24-1 and TRBJ1-2; TRBD1 might be the D (5 bases). Germline V gene lookup returns CDR1 KGHDR and CDR2 SFDVKD. This CDR3 has 12 residues. Trimming removed 3 bases from V and 8 bases from J, with 9 bases in between. The CDR3 sequence: CATSDGGVGYTF. CDR3 coding DNA: TGTGCCACCAGTGATGGGGGAGTCGGCTACACCTTC.

The chain recombines TRBV7-2 with TRBJ1-4; tentatively, D is TRBD1 (5 bases). This CDR3 spans 13 amino acids. Trimming left V 10 bases short and J 8 bases short, with 17 bases between. CDR1 is SGHTA, CDR2 FQGNSA, per germline. This chain's CDR3 is CATHPGGAEKLFF. The CDR3 DNA reads TGTGCCACCCATCCGGGAGGGGCGGAAAAACTGTTTTTT.

V gene TRBV29-1 combines with J gene TRBJ2-5, with D perhaps being TRBD1 or TRBD2 (5 bases each). There are 14 residues in the CDR3. Trimming shortened V by 7 bases and J by 5 bases, and 20 bases separated the two germline ends. Germline V gene lookup returns CDR1 SQVTM and CDR2 ANQGSEA. For the CDR3, the DNA is TGCAGCGCGGGACGATACGGCGAGTGGGAGACCCAGTACTTC. Translating it yields CSAGRYGEWETQYF. Looking up the rest from reference TRBV29-1 and TRBJ2-5 gives the full variable domain: SAVISQKPSRDICQRGTSLTIQCQVDSQVTMMFWYRQQPGQSLTLIATANQGSEATYESGFVIDKFPISRPNLTFSTLTVSNMSPEDSSIYLCSAGRYGEWETQYFGPGTRLLVL.